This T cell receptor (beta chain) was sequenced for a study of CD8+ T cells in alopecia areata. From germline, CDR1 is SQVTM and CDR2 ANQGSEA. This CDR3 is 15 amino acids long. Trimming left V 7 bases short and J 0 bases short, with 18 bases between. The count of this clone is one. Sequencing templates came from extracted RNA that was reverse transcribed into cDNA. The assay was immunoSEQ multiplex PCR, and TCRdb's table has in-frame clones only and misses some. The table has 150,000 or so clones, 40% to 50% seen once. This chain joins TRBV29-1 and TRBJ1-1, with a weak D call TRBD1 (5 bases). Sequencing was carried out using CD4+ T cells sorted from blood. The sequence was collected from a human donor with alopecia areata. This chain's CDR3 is CSALSGTGMNTEAFF. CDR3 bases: TGCAGCGCCCTCTCCGGGACGGGGATGAACACTGAAGCTTTCTTT.